This TCR beta chain was documented in a study of shared clonotypes between healthy human individuals. This CDR3 spans 14 amino acids. Germline V CDR1 and CDR2: SGHRS, YFSETQ. V lost 0 bases and J 1 base, leaving 8 bases between the germline ends. TCRdb keeps only in-frame clones here, not all; method: immunoSEQ multiplex PCR. The sample yields 2 million to 2.5 million clones, more than 85% seen once. The sample was naive CD4+ T cells from PBMCs. The subset is: CD45RA+ positively selected. This chain joins TRBV5-1 and TRBJ2-7; maybe TRBD1 (5 bases). The sequence came from a man in his late teens or twenties in good health. Some clones in this sample may be carry-over from other donors' samples. The CDR3 region has the DNA TGCGCCAGCAGCTTGGATACAGGATCCTACGAGCAGTACTTC. It codes for CASSLDTGSYEQYF. The full variable domain, completed using reference TRBV5-1 and TRBJ2-7, is KAGVTQTPRYLIKTRGQQVTLSCSPISGHRSVSWYQQTPGQGLQFLFEYFSETQRNKGNFPGRFSGRQFSNSRSEMNVSTLELGDSALYLCASSLDTGSYEQYFGPGTRLTVT.